These 10 T cell receptor beta chains were all obtained from the same sample, sequenced in a study of blood T cell repertoires in COVID-19. Using immunoSEQ multiplex PCR, the repertoire was profiled, and TCRdb retains in-frame clones only, with some absent. The table has roughly 220,000 clones, approximately 81% seen once. The sample was peripheral blood. The receptors were sampled from a man over 45 who had recovered from COVID-19.

The chain has TRBV5-5 and TRBJ2-6; 9 nucleotides line up with TRBD1. After removal of 0 bases from V and 2 bases from J, the junction contained 9 bases not matched to a gene. Germline V gene lookup returns CDR1 SGHKS and CDR2 YYEKEE (reference sequence). The CDR3 runs to 19 residues. CDR3 sequence: CASSLDSTGGIAGANVLTF. CDR3 DNA: TGTGCCAGCAGCTTGGATTCGACAGGGGGTATTGCTGGGGCCAACGTCCTGACTTTC.

V gene TRBV6-6 combines with J gene TRBJ1-1; D perhaps matches TRBD1 (5 bases). The germline gives CDR1 MNHNY, CDR2 SVGAGI (reference sequence). V was clipped by 6 bases and J by 0 bases, with 14 bases between them. The CDR3 is made up of 15 amino acids. CDR3 bases: TGTGCCAGCAGACCAAAGGGACTCATGAACACTGAAGCTTTCTTT. Translated, it gives CASRPKGLMNTEAFF.

This clone was recorded at least ten times. The chain is built from TRBV3-1 (or the pseudogene TRBV3-2) and TRBJ2-1, with 8 bases lining up with TRBD2. The CDR3 is made up of 18 amino acids. The ends lost 4 bases at V and 1 base at J; junction bases unmatched: 12. Germline CDR1 reads LGHDT; CDR2 reads YNNKEL (reference sequence). For the CDR3, the DNA is TGTGCCAGCAGCCCTCACACCCTCGGCGGGAGGTCCTACAATGAGCAGTTCTTC. As protein: CASSPHTLGGRSYNEQFF.

Comments on this clone: Other DNA sequences in this sample translate to the same CDR3. This chain connects TRBV7-9 to TRBJ1-5; no reliable D call. The V end was cut by 1 base, the J end by 0 bases, with 7 bases between. In germline, CDR1 is SEHNR, CDR2 FQNEAQ (reference sequence). This CDR3 has 15 amino acids. The DNA for the CDR3 is TGTGCCAGCAGCTTAGGAGGGTATAGCAATCAGCCCCAGCATTTT. Protein sequence: CASSLGGYSNQPQHF.

This clone was detected once. J is TRBJ2-2 and V is TRBV7-7, with D hard to call. V dropped 1 base and J dropped 1 base, with 7 bases sitting between them. CDR3 length: 15 residues. Germline V gene data show CDR1 as SSHAT and CDR2 as FNYEAQ (reference sequence). The CDR3 region has the DNA TGTGCCAGCAGCTTAGAAGGAGTGAACACCGGGGAGCTGTTTTTT. Translating it yields CASSLEGVNTGELFF.

CDR3 in DNA: TGTGCCAGCTCACCAGGCGGGGACGTTCGGGCAAATAATTCACCCCTCCACTTT. Its translation: CASSPGGDVRANNSPLHF. The chain has TRBV18 and TRBJ1-6, with TRBD1 as a possible D gene (5 bases). The CDR3 covers 18 residues. The germline gives CDR1 KGHSH, CDR2 LQKENI. Trimming left V 2 bases short and J 5 bases short, with 19 bases between.

As DNA, the CDR3 is TGCGCCAGCAGCTTGATAGCGGGAGGGTCTAACGGGGAGCTGTTTTTT. Protein product: CASSLIAGGSNGELFF. This chain uses TRBV5-1 with TRBJ2-2; 11 positions match TRBD2. The CDR3 spans 16 residues. Germline CDR1 reads SGHRS; CDR2 reads YFSETQ. With V trimmed by 1 base and J by 7 bases, 6 bases remained unmatched.

The count of this clone is one. The rearrangement links TRBV6-5 to TRBJ2-7, with 8 bases fitting TRBD1. V lost 6 bases to trimming and J lost 7 bases; unmatched junction nucleotides: 14. CDR3 length equals 15 residues. Looked up from germline, CDR1 is MNHEY and CDR2 is SVGAGI. The CDR3: CASRSGQAPREEQYF. CDR3 DNA: TGTGCCAGCAGATCGGGACAGGCCCCGAGGGAAGAGCAGTACTTC.

The chain links TRBV11-2 to TRBJ2-1, with TRBD2 matching 13 bases. CDR1 and CDR2 from the germline V gene are SGHAT and FQNNGV. The V segment lost 5 bases and the J segment 15 bases; nucleotides outside the gene matches: 10. CDR3 length equals 14 residues. This CDR3 reads CASSPGLAGAQSFF. The CDR3 coding sequence is TGTGCCAGCAGCCCTGGACTAGCGGGAGCGCAGTCGTTCTTC.

The V and J genes are TRBV9 and TRBJ2-2; D is perhaps TRBD2 (6 bases). The V gene's germline CDR1 is SGDLS and CDR2 YYNGEE. V gave up 0 bases and J gave up 5 bases, with 14 bases separating them. This CDR3 is built from 16 residues. Here the CDR3 reads CASSVGLSGGTGELFF. The CDR3 DNA follows: TGTGCCAGCAGCGTAGGTTTGAGCGGAGGGACCGGGGAGCTGTTTTTT.